Shown below are 32 T cell receptor beta chains from a single sample sequenced in a study of circulating and synovial CD4+ cells in juvenile arthritis. Measured with immunoSEQ multiplex PCR; TCRdb has only the in-frame clones, and not every one. Here the sample spans about 33,000 clones, about 96% being singletons. The material sequenced was CD4+ T cells from blood. These receptors originate from a human donor with juvenile idiopathic arthritis.

V and J are TRBV5-4 and TRBJ2-3; 8 positions agree with TRBD1. Germline values: CDR1 SGHNT, CDR2 YYREEE (reference sequence). The CDR3 covers 13 residues. Trimming removed 4 bases from V and 10 bases from J; junction bases left unmatched: 8. Here the CDR3 reads CASSPGTGHSQYF. The DNA for the CDR3 is TGTGCCAGCAGCCCTGGGACAGGCCATTCGCAGTATTTT.

The chain links TRBV28 to TRBJ2-7, with 8 bases fitting TRBD1. Germline values: CDR1 MDHEN, CDR2 SYDVKM. The V and J ends lost 8 bases and 2 bases, in that order; junction bases with no gene match: 8. The CDR3 is made up of 14 amino acids. The CDR3 region has the DNA TGTGCCAGCGGGTCTGACAGGGGAACCTACGAGCAGTACTTC. It codes for CASGSDRGTYEQYF.

This sequence joins TRBV2 and TRBJ2-5; 9 bases fit TRBD2. CDR3 size: 14 residues. Germline V gene lookup returns CDR1 SNHLY and CDR2 FYNNEI. Trimming took 6 bases from V and 5 from J; bases not matched to a gene: 7. Here the CDR3 DNA reads TGTGCCAGCAGGACAGGACTAGCGTGGGAGACCCAGTACTTC. Its protein is CASRTGLAWETQYF.

The chain combines TRBV5-4 with TRBJ2-1; 8 bases are shared with TRBD2. The CDR3 spans 13 residues. V shed 0 bases and J 9 bases; nucleotides not matched to a gene: 2. Per germline, CDR1 SGHNT and CDR2 YYREEE (reference sequence). CDR3 nucleotide sequence: TGTGCCAGCAGCTTGGAGCGGGAGTTTGAGCAGTTCTTC. Protein product: CASSLEREFEQFF.

The chain employs TRBV19 and TRBJ2-2; 8 bases are a match to TRBD1. V lost 5 bases and J lost 4; bases outside the gene matches: 9. The CDR3 has 16 residues. Germline CDR1 reads LNHDA; CDR2 reads SQIVND (reference sequence). CDR3 region: CASSRGGQGSTGELFF. CDR3 coding DNA: TGTGCCAGTAGTCGTGGCGGACAGGGTAGCACCGGGGAGCTGTTTTTT. The whole variable domain, remainder taken from reference TRBV19 and TRBJ2-2, is DGGITQSPKYLFRKEGQNVTLSCEQNLNHDAMYWYRQDPGQGLRLIYYSQIVNDFQKGDIAEGYSVSREKKESFPLTVTSAQKNPTAFYLCASSRGGQGSTGELFFGEGSRLTVL.

The CDR3 reads CATLAESTDTQYF. As DNA, the CDR3 is TGTGCCACCTTAGCGGAAAGCACAGATACGCAGTATTTT. The chain uses TRBV10-3 and TRBJ2-3, with D maybe TRBD2 (6 bases). The length of the CDR3 is 13 residues. Germline values: CDR1 ENHRY, CDR2 SYGVKD. Trimming stripped 10 bases from V and 0 bases from J, with 11 bases between.

V gene TRBV7-9 combines with J gene TRBJ1-5; D gene uncertain. The CDR3 is 16 residues long. Germline-derived CDR1 and CDR2 are SEHNR and FQNEAQ (reference sequence). Trimming took 5 bases from V and 4 from J, leaving 18 bases between them. The CDR3 protein is CASSALGGPINQPQHF. CDR3 coding DNA: TGTGCCAGCAGCGCCTTAGGAGGGCCGATTAATCAGCCCCAGCATTTT.

This clone was recorded once. DNA for the CDR3: TGTGCCAGCAGCTCTAGCGGGAGCGAGCAGTACTTC. Protein sequence: CASSSSGSEQYF. This sequence joins TRBV11-3 and TRBJ2-7, with TRBD2 identical over 10 bases. The junction had 0 bases not matched to a gene; V was cut back by 4 bases and J by 6 bases. This CDR3 spans 12 amino acids. Germline CDR1 and CDR2: SGHNT and YENEEA.

The chain couples TRBV7-2 to TRBJ1-1; 8 bases agree with TRBD1. The CDR3 is 12 residues long. Losses at the gene ends were 1 base for V and 11 bases for J; bases not matched to a gene: 3. CDR1 SGHTA and CDR2 FQGNSA come from the germline V gene. CDR3 nucleotide sequence: TGTGCCAGCAGCTTAGTTGGGGACAGGGCTTTCTTT. As protein: CASSLVGDRAFF.

V usage is TRBV7-2 and J usage is TRBJ2-3; TRBD1 matches 7 bases. Germline V gives CDR1 SGHTA, CDR2 FQGNSA. V shed 2 bases, J shed 4 bases, and the junction held 3 bases outside the gene matches. This CDR3 region has 14 residues. The DNA of the CDR3 is TGTGCCAGCAGCTTAAGACAGGGTTCAGATACGCAGTATTTT. The encoded protein is CASSLRQGSDTQYF.

The V gene is TRBV2, the J gene TRBJ1-2; the D is unclear. Trimming took off 9 bases at V and 1 base at J, with 6 bases between the two ends. Germline values: CDR1 SNHLY, CDR2 FYNNEI. The CDR3 is 11 amino acids. CDR3 DNA: TGTGCCAGTGAGCTTAACTATGGCTACACCTTC. Translating gives CASELNYGYTF. The full variable domain, in which reference TRBV2 and TRBJ1-2 provide the parts outside the CDR3, is EPEVTQTPSHQVTQMGQEVILRCVPISNHLYFYWYRQILGQKVEFLVSFYNNEISEKSEIFDDQFSVERPDGSNFTLKIRSTKLEDSAMYFCASELNYGYTFGSGTRLTVV.

The CDR3 region has the DNA TGTGCCAGCTCACCGCGGGGTAGCGGGGACACCTACAATGAGCAGTTCTTC. It codes for CASSPRGSGDTYNEQFF. This chain connects TRBV18 to TRBJ2-1; TRBD2 matches at 8 bases. In germline, CDR1 is KGHSH, CDR2 LQKENI. CDR3 length: 17 residues. J gave up 2 bases and V 3 bases, and 9 bases lay outside the gene matches.

The chain couples TRBV27 to TRBJ1-1, with 7 bases fitting TRBD1. This CDR3 region has 13 residues. V was pared by 5 bases and J by 10 bases, with 10 bases of the junction left unmatched. CDR1 and CDR2 (germline): MNHEY, SMNVEV (reference sequence). CDR3 sequence reads: CASSPSQGTRAFF. The CDR3 DNA is TGTGCCAGCAGTCCATCACAGGGGACGCGAGCTTTCTTT.

The chain recombines TRBV5-1 with TRBJ2-2; D not resolved. Trimming removed 4 bases from V and 7 bases from J, with 5 bases in between. The CDR3 contains 11 residues. Looked up from germline, CDR1 is SGHRS and CDR2 is YFSETQ. The CDR3 sequence is CASSVNGELFF. CDR3 DNA: TGCGCCAGCAGCGTAAACGGGGAGCTGTTTTTT.

Of note for this clone: Additional DNA sequences in this sample encode the identical CDR3. The J gene is TRBJ1-6, the V gene TRBV7-2; no definite D call. V lost 0 bases and J lost 7, with 7 bases in between. The CDR3 spans 14 residues. CDR1 is SGHTA and CDR2 is FQGNSA in the germline V gene. Here the CDR3 DNA reads TGTGCCAGCAGCTTAGCACAGCTCAATTCACCCCTCCACTTT. Residues: CASSLAQLNSPLHF.

The CDR3 nucleotides are TGTGCCGCCCGGGGAGGGCGGAACTATGGCTACACCTTC. It specifies CAARGGRNYGYTF. The chain combines TRBV19 with TRBJ1-2; D unresolved. The germline V gene has CDR1 LNHDA and CDR2 SQIVND (reference sequence). The V end was cut by 11 bases, the J end by 2 bases, with 15 bases between. The CDR3 sequence is 13 residues long.

The chain couples TRBV6-5 to TRBJ2-1; 11 bases line up with TRBD2. The CDR3 covers 16 residues. Germline assignment: CDR1 MNHEY and CDR2 SVGAGI. The V gene end was trimmed by 4 bases and the J gene end by 3 bases; junction bases not matched to a gene: 5. CDR3 in amino acids: CASSSRLAGNYNEQFF. The CDR3 coding sequence is TGTGCCAGCAGTTCCCGACTAGCGGGGAACTACAATGAGCAGTTCTTC.

The CDR3, as DNA: TGTGCCAGCAGCCAAGAAACAGGGGCGAAGACCCAGTACTTC. Translation: CASSQETGAKTQYF. The chain employs TRBV4-2 and TRBJ2-5; TRBD1 agrees at 7 bases. The germline V gene has CDR1 LGHNA and CDR2 YNFKEQ. The length of the CDR3 is 14 residues. V lost 0 bases and J lost 6; bases outside the gene matches: 4.

This clone has only one observation. The V and J genes are TRBV6-6 and TRBJ2-3; the D is unclear. CDR3 length equals 14 residues. Trimming pared 2 bases from V and 0 bases from J, leaving 6 bases between. Per germline, CDR1 MNHNY and CDR2 SVGAGI (reference sequence). The CDR3 spells CASSYPRSTDTQYF. CDR3 bases: TGTGCCAGCAGTTACCCGCGGAGCACAGATACGCAGTATTTT.

This sequence joins TRBV6-5 and TRBJ1-1; unclear D gene. Germline V lookup: CDR1 MNHEY, CDR2 SVGAGI. The V gene lost 5 bases and the J gene lost 8 bases, with 12 bases spanning the gap. This CDR3 comprises 12 residues. In nucleotides, the CDR3 is TGTGCCAGCAGTCCCACGGGCGGGGAAGCTTTCTTT. This gives the protein CASSPTGGEAFF.

The chain links TRBV2 to TRBJ1-5; D uncertain. The V and J ends lost 5 bases and 0 bases respectively, with 5 bases between them. The CDR3 sequence is 13 residues long. Germline V lookup: CDR1 SNHLY, CDR2 FYNNEI. CDR3 region: CASSTVSNQPQHF. In nucleotides, the CDR3 is TGTGCCAGCAGTACGGTTAGCAATCAGCCCCAGCATTTT.

This rearrangement joins TRBV6-1 to TRBJ2-7; D perhaps matches TRBD2 (5 bases). V was pared by 0 bases and J by 5 bases, with 17 bases between. Germline CDR1 is MNHNS and CDR2 is SASEGT. The CDR3 is 16 amino acids. CDR3 in amino acids: CASSEAWERSGDEQYF. The CDR3 coding sequence is TGTGCCAGCAGTGAAGCCTGGGAAAGGAGCGGCGACGAGCAGTACTTC.

CDR3 loop: CASSQDHRRYIYNEQFF. The CDR3 DNA sequence: TGCGCCAGCAGCCAAGATCATCGCAGATATATTTACAATGAGCAGTTCTTC. The chain recombines TRBV4-3 with TRBJ2-1; D unresolved. Per the germline V gene, CDR1 is LGHNA and CDR2 is YSLEER. The CDR3 extends over 17 amino acids. V shed 0 bases and J shed 4 bases, with 16 bases lying between them.

The CDR3 reads CAWSVREGFVPRPANSNTEAFF. CDR3 in DNA: TGTGCCTGGAGTGTACGGGAAGGGTTCGTGCCGCGCCCCGCAAACTCGAACACTGAAGCTTTCTTT. This chain links TRBV30 with TRBJ1-1; D is uncertain. This CDR3 has 22 residues. Trimming left V 0 bases short and J 1 base short, with 33 bases between. In germline, CDR1 is GTSNPN, CDR2 SVGIG (reference sequence).

V gene TRBV5-1 combines with J gene TRBJ2-1, with 7 nucleotides matching TRBD2. The CDR3 totals 15 residues. Trimming at V came to 2 bases and at J to 7 bases, leaving 9 bases not matched to a gene. Germline-derived CDR1 and CDR2 are SGHRS and YFSETQ. The CDR3 DNA sequence: TGCGCCAGCAGCTTAAGGACTAGTTCCGGAAATGAGCAGTTCTTC. Protein product: CASSLRTSSGNEQFF.

V gene TRBV18 combines with J gene TRBJ2-7, with TRBD1 identical over 8 bases. The junction had 4 bases not matched to a gene; V was cut back by 4 bases and J by 5 bases. CDR3 length: 13 residues. CDR1 KGHSH and CDR2 LQKENI come from the germline V gene. CDR3 protein: CASSQLTGDEQYF. CDR3 coding DNA: TGTGCCAGCTCACAGCTGACAGGGGACGAGCAGTACTTC. The complete variable domain, with remaining parts taken from reference TRBV18 and TRBJ2-7, reads NAGVMQNPRHLVRRRGQEARLRCSPMKGHSHVYWYRQLPEEGLKFMVYLQKENIIDESGMPKERFSAEFPKEGPSILRIQQVVRGDSAAYFCASSQLTGDEQYFGPGTRLTVT.

The chain couples TRBV9 to TRBJ2-3; 16 bases align to TRBD2. After removal of 4 bases from V and 5 bases from J, the junction contained 7 bases not matched to a gene. The CDR3 is made up of 17 amino acids. Germline V gene data show CDR1 as SGDLS and CDR2 as YYNGEE. CDR3 loop: CASSSGLAGGHRDTQYF. The CDR3 DNA sequence: TGTGCCAGCAGCTCGGGACTAGCGGGGGGGCATAGAGATACGCAGTATTTT.

The chain recombines TRBV5-4 with TRBJ2-5; D possibly corresponds to TRBD1 (5 bases). V lost 1 base to trimming and J lost 4 bases, with 11 bases between them. CDR1 and CDR2 from the germline V gene are SGHNT and YYREEE (reference sequence). This CDR3 is 14 amino acids long. The CDR3 nucleotides read TGTGCCAGCAGCTTGAGGCAGGGCCCAGAGACCCAGTACTTC. Its translation: CASSLRQGPETQYF.

This clone was observed once. The rearrangement joins TRBV18 to TRBJ1-2; tentatively, D is TRBD1 (5 bases). Per the germline V gene, CDR1 is KGHSH and CDR2 is LQKENI. This CDR3 region has 17 residues. Trimming pared 3 bases from V and 0 bases from J, leaving 17 bases between. The CDR3 DNA reads as TGTGCCAGCTCACCCGGTCGGGGGTGGAGGTCTAACTATGGCTACACCTTC. The encoded protein is CASSPGRGWRSNYGYTF.

About this clone: The conserved phenylalanine or tryptophan normally closing the CDR3 is absent here, so this likely arose from a read error. The chain combines TRBV18 with TRBJ1-2; D call uncertain. CDR1 KGHSH and CDR2 LQKENI come from the germline V gene. The CDR3 totals 13 residues. V dropped 2 bases and J dropped 4 bases, with 8 bases sitting between them. The CDR3 region is CASSPTSSYGYTL. The CDR3 coding sequence is TGTGCCAGCTCACCAACAAGTAGCTATGGCTACACCCTC.

This chain uses TRBV28 with TRBJ1-2; 9 bases are shared with TRBD1. The CDR3 runs to 14 residues. Germline loops: CDR1 MDHEN, CDR2 SYDVKM. The ends lost 6 bases at V and 2 bases at J; junction bases unmatched: 4. CDR3 sequence reads: CASRPGTGNYGYTF. CDR3 in DNA: TGTGCCAGCAGGCCTGGGACAGGGAACTATGGCTACACCTTC.

The chain uses TRBV11-2 and TRBJ2-5, with D hard to call. There are 15 residues in the CDR3. Germline assignment: CDR1 SGHAT and CDR2 FQNNGV. The V end was cut by 4 bases, the J end by 2 bases, with 14 bases between. CDR3: CASSSYRHQQETQYF. CDR3 in DNA: TGTGCCAGCAGCTCTTATAGACACCAACAAGAGACCCAGTACTTC.